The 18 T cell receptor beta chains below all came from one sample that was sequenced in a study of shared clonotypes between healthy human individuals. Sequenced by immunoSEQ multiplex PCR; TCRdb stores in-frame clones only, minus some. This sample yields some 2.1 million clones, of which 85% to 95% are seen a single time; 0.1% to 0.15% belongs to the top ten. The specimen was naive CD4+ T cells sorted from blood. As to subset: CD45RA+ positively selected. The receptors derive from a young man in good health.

DNA of the CDR3: TGTGCCAGCAGCTTAGTGGGACTAGCGGGGGTCTATGAGCAGTTCTTC. Its protein product is CASSLVGLAGVYEQFF. The chain employs TRBV11-2 and TRBJ2-1; 14 bases fit TRBD2. Germline V gene sequence: CDR1 SGHAT, CDR2 FQNNGV. With V trimmed by 1 base and J by 8 bases, 4 bases remained unmatched. The CDR3 spans 16 residues.

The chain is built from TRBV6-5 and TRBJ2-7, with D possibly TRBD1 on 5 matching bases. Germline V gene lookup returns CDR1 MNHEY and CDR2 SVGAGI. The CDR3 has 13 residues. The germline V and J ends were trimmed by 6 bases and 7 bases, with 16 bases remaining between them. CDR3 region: CASRPQGWWEQYF. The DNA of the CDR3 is TGTGCCAGCAGGCCCCAGGGATGGTGGGAGCAGTACTTC.

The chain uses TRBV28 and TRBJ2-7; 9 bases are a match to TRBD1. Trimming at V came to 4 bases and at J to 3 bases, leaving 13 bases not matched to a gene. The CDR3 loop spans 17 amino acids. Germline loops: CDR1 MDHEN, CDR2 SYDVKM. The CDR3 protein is CASSSPPGTGRGYEQYF. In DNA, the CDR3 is TGTGCCAGCAGTTCCCCCCCCGGGACAGGGAGGGGCTACGAGCAGTACTTC.

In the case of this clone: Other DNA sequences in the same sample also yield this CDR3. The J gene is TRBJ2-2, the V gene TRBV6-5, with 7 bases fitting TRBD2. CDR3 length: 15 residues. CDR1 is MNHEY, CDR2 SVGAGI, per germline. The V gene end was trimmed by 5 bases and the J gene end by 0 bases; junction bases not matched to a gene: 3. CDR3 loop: CASSPSGSNTGELFF. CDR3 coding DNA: TGTGCCAGCAGTCCTAGCGGATCGAACACCGGGGAGCTGTTTTTT.

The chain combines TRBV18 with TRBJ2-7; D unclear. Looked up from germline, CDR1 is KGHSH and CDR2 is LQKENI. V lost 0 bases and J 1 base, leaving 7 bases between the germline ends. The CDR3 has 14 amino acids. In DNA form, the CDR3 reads TGTGCCAGCTCACCACCGCCGGTTTCCTACGAGCAGTACTTC. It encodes CASSPPPVSYEQYF.

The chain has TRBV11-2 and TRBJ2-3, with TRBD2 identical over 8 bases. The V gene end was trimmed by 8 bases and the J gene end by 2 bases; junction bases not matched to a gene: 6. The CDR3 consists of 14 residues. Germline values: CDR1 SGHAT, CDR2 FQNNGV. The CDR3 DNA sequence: TGTGCCAGCTCGAATAGCGGGGCCACAGATACGCAGTATTTT. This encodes CASSNSGATDTQYF.

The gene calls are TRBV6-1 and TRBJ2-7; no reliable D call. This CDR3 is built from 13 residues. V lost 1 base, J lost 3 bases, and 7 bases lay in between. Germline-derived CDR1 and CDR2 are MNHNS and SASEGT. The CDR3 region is CASSEVFGYEQYF. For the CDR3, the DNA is TGTGCCAGCAGTGAAGTTTTTGGCTACGAGCAGTACTTC.

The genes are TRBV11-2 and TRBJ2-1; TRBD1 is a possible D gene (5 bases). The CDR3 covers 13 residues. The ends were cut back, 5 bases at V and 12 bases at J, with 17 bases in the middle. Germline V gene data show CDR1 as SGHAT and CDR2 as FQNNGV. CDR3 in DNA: TGTGCCAGCAGCGCGTCAGGGCCCCAGGGGCAGTTCTTC. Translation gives CASSASGPQGQFF.

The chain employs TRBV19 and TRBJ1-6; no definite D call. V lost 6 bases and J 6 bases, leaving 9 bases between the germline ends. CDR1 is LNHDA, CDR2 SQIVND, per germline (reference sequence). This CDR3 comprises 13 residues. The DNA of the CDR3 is TGTGCCAGTAGCCTCGAGGGTAATTCACCCCTCCACTTT. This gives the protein CASSLEGNSPLHF.

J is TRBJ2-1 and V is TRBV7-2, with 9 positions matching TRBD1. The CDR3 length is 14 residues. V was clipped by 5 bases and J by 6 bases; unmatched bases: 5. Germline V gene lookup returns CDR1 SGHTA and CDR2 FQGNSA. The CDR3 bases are TGTGCCAGCAGCATAGGACAGGGGAGCAATGAGCAGTTCTTC. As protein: CASSIGQGSNEQFF.

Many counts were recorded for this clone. CDR3 residues: CASSLSSGSAYEQYF. The CDR3 nucleotides read TGTGCCAGCAGCCTCTCTAGCGGGAGTGCCTACGAGCAGTACTTC. V and J are TRBV7-2 and TRBJ2-7; 10 nucleotides agree with TRBD2. Trimming at V came to 5 bases and at J to 2 bases, leaving 6 bases not matched to a gene. The CDR3 is 15 residues long. Germline assignment: CDR1 SGHTA and CDR2 FQGNSA.

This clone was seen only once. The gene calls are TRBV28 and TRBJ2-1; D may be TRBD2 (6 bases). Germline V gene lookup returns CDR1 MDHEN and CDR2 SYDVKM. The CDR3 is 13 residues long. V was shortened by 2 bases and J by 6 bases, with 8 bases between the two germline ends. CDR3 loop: CASSLLGGNEQFF. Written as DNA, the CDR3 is TGTGCCAGCAGTTTACTCGGGGGCAATGAGCAGTTCTTC.

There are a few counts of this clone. The CDR3, as DNA: TGTGCCAGCAGCACGAGGGACAGCGGACGTTTTCAAGAGACCCAGTACTTC. The encoded protein is CASSTRDSGRFQETQYF. The gene calls are TRBV7-9 and TRBJ2-5; 7 nucleotides line up with TRBD1. Trimming took 5 bases from V and 2 from J; bases not matched to a gene: 14. The CDR3 has 17 residues. Germline-derived CDR1 and CDR2 are SEHNR and FQNEAQ (reference sequence). The whole variable domain, filled in from reference TRBV7-9 and TRBJ2-5, reads DTGVSQNPRHKITKRGQNVTFRCDPISEHNRLYWYRQTLGQGPEFLTYFQNEAQLEKSRLLSDRFSAERPKGSFSTLEIQRTEQGDSAMYLCASSTRDSGRFQETQYFGPGTRLLVL.

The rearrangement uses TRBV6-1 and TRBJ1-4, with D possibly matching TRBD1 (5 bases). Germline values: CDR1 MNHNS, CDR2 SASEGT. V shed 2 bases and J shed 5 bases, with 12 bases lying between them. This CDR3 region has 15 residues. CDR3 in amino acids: CASSESQGYNEKLFF. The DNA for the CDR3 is TGTGCCAGCAGTGAAAGTCAGGGTTACAATGAAAAACTGTTTTTT.

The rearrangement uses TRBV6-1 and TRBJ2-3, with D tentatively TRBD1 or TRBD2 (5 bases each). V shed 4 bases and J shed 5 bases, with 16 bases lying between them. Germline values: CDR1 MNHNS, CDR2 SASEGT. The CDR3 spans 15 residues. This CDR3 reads CASSALGVVVDTQYF. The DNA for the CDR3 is TGTGCCAGCAGTGCTCTGGGGGTAGTTGTAGATACGCAGTATTTT.

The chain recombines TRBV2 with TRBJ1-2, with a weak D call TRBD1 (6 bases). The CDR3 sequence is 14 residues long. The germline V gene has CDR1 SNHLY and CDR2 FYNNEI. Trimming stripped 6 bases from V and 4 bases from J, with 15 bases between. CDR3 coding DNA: TGTGCCAGCAGGGAACAGGGAGCAACCTATGGCTACACCTTC. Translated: CASREQGATYGYTF. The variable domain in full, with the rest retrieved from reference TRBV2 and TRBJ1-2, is EPEVTQTPSHQVTQMGQEVILRCVPISNHLYFYWYRQILGQKVEFLVSFYNNEISEKSEIFDDQFSVERPDGSNFTLKIRSTKLEDSAMYFCASREQGATYGYTFGSGTRLTVV.

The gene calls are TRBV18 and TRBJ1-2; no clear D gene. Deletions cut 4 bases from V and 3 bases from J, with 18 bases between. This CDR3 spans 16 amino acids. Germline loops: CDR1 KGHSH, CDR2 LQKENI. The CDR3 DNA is TGTGCCAGCTCACAATTCCGACTCGGGAGGGACTATGGCTACACCTTC. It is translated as CASSQFRLGRDYGYTF.

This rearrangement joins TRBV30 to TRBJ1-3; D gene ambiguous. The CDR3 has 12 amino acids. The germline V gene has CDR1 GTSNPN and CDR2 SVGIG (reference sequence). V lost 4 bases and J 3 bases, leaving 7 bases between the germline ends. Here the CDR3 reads CAWMGSGNTIYF. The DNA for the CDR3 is TGTGCCTGGATGGGGAGTGGAAACACCATATATTTT.